These T cell receptor beta chains were read from a single sample in a study of shared clonotypes between healthy human individuals. Sequencing used immunoSEQ multiplex PCR; TCRdb keeps in-frame clones, though not all of them. The data contain about 2 million clones, roughly 95% of them singletons. Material for sequencing was naive CD4+ T cells sorted from blood. Every receptor here comes from a man younger than 35 in good health. Both conserved end residues are part of each CDR3. The order of the fields is CDR3 protein, CDR3 DNA, J gene, V gene, D gene. D genes are given only for firm matches.

CASSDLGRSANEKLFF TGTGCCAGCAGTGACCTAGGTCGGAGTGCTAATGAAAAACTGTTTTTT TRBJ1-4 TRBV25-1 .
CASSVTPSSGNTIYF TGTGCCAGCAGCGTAACACCCAGCTCTGGAAACACCATATATTTT TRBJ1-3 TRBV6-1 .
CASSKTGGGETQYF TGTGCCAGCAGTAAAACAGGGGGCGGGGAGACCCAGTACTTC TRBJ2-5 TRBV2 TRBD1
CASSSGSLVGTEAFF TGTGCCAGCAGTTCTGGGTCTTTGGTGGGCACTGAAGCTTTCTTT TRBJ1-1 TRBV6-5 .
CASSQEAGRETQYF TGCGCCAGCAGCCAAGAGGCGGGGAGGGAGACCCAGTACTTC TRBJ2-5 TRBV4-3 .
CASSFGTTYGYTF TGTGCCAGCAGTTTCGGGACGACCTATGGCTACACCTTC TRBJ1-2 TRBV28 .
CASSRSSGGWGQFF TGTGCCAGCAGTCGTTCTAGCGGGGGCTGGGGGCAGTTCTTC TRBJ2-1 TRBV2 TRBD2
CASSNPGTGVYEQYF TGCGCCAGCTCAAACCCCGGGACAGGGGTCTACGAGCAGTACTTC TRBJ2-7 TRBV5-1 TRBD1
CASSSLAFLYEQFF TGTGCCAGCAGTAGCCTAGCTTTTTTATATGAGCAGTTCTTC TRBJ2-1 TRBV6-1 .
CASSERTGPDGSPLHF TGTGCCAGCAGCGAACGGACAGGACCCGATGGGTCACCCCTCCACTTT TRBJ1-6 TRBV5-4 TRBD1
CASSEGSRRTDTQYF TGTGCCAGCAGTGAAGGCAGCCGGAGAACAGATACGCAGTATTTT TRBJ2-3 TRBV6-1 .
CASSTTGGDYGYTF TGCGCCAGCAGCACCACAGGGGGTGACTATGGCTACACCTTC TRBJ1-2 TRBV5-1 TRBD1
CASSQERQLNTGELFF TGCGCCAGCAGCCAAGAAAGACAGCTGAACACCGGGGAGCTGTTTTTT TRBJ2-2 TRBV4-3 .
CASSVAGLNTEAFF TGTGCCAGCAGCGTAGCGGGCCTTAACACTGAAGCTTTCTTT TRBJ1-1 TRBV9 .
CASERGAVRYEQYF TGTGCCAGCGAACGAGGAGCAGTCCGCTACGAGCAGTACTTC TRBJ2-7 TRBV21-1 .
CASSLTSGTYNEQFF TGTGCCAGTAGTCTCACTAGCGGGACCTACAATGAGCAGTTCTTC TRBJ2-1 TRBV19 TRBD2
CASSLQGLNTEAFF TGTGCCAGCAGCCTACAGGGGTTGAACACTGAAGCTTTCTTT TRBJ1-1 TRBV11-3 TRBD1
CASSQDTDTFRQPQHF TGCGCCAGCAGCCAAGATACGGACACCTTTAGGCAGCCCCAGCATTTT TRBJ1-5 TRBV4-1 .
CASSVSRAVNTEAFF TGTGCCAGCTCAGTCAGCAGGGCCGTGAACACTGAAGCTTTCTTT TRBJ1-1 TRBV18 .
CASNGLEADTQYF TGTGCCAGCAATGGGCTAGAAGCAGATACGCAGTATTTT TRBJ2-3 TRBV28 .
CASSETQKTEAFF TGTGCCAGCAGTGAGACTCAGAAGACTGAAGCTTTCTTT TRBJ1-1 TRBV6-1 .
CASSRDRVIQPQHF TGTGCCAGCTCACGAGACAGGGTTATCCAGCCCCAGCATTTT TRBJ1-5 TRBV18 TRBD1